The present T cell receptor (beta chain) was sequenced within a study of PD-1 blockade in mismatch repair-deficient tumors. The assay was immunoSEQ multiplex PCR, and TCRdb's table has in-frame clones only and misses some. Among around 14,000 clones listed, approximately 84% were seen once. Worth noting for this clone: Its antigen is unidentified.

Time point denoted: roughly 11-day in vitro stimulation with candidate neoantigen peptide 5. Study outcomes and limitations: Tumor-resident clones, often absent from pretreatment blood, expanded after pembrolizumab and then contracted.

Trimming removed 1 base from V and 8 bases from J; junction bases left unmatched: 4. The CDR3 spans 14 residues. CDR1 is MNHNS and CDR2 is SASEGT in the germline V gene. The input for sequencing was cells cultured in vitro, taken from a patient treated with pembrolizumab. The clonotype originates from an adult with mismatch repair-deficient cancer. The rearrangement joins TRBV6-1 to TRBJ2-5; the match to TRBD2 covers 10 bases. CDR3 sequence reads: CASSEGLAGVTQYF. In DNA form, the CDR3 reads TGTGCCAGCAGTGAAGGGCTAGCGGGAGTTACCCAGTACTTC.